This T cell receptor (beta chain) derives from a study of CD8 T cells in Susac syndrome. Broader study findings: By the study's own acknowledgment, its TCR sequencing and HLA analysis included relatively few individuals.

Sequencing targeted TCR beta in blood CD8+ and CD4+ T cells. Negative isolation yielded the CD8+ and CD4+ T cells, while FACS enriched the TEMRA cells. V lost 6 bases and J lost 3; bases outside the gene matches: 5. Germline V CDR1 and CDR2: MNHNY, SVGAGI (reference sequence). There are 14 residues in the CDR3. Random hexamers were used to reverse transcribe an amount of roughly 0.5 to 1 ug RNA. An immunoSEQ multiplex PCR amplified TCR beta CDR3 over 54 Vbeta and 13 Jbeta. One entry per CDR3 protein results from TCRdb running MiXCR on the immunoSEQ multiplex PCR reads. The sample carries about 140,000 distinct CDR3 sequences, approximately 93% recorded once. Worth noting for this clonotype: What it recognizes is unknown.

The sequenced sample consisted of CD4+ T cells from PBMCs. V is TRBV6-6 and J is TRBJ1-5; 7 bases are shared with TRBD1. The TCR sequence derives from a human donor in good health. CDR3 protein: CASRQTGSNQPQHF. For the CDR3, the DNA is TGTGCCAGCAGGCAGACAGGGTCCAATCAGCCCCAGCATTTT.